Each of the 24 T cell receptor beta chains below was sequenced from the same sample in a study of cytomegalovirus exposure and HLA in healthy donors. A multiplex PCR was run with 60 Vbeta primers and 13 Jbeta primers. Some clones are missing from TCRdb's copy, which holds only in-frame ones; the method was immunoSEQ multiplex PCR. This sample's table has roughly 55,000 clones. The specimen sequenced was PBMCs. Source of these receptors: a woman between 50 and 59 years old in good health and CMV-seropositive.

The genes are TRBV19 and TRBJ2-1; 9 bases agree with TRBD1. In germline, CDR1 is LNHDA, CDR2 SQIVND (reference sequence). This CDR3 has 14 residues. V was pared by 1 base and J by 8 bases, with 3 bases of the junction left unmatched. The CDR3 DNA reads TGTGCCAGTAGTATAGTGGACAGGGGCCATGAGCAGTTCTTC. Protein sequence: CASSIVDRGHEQFF.

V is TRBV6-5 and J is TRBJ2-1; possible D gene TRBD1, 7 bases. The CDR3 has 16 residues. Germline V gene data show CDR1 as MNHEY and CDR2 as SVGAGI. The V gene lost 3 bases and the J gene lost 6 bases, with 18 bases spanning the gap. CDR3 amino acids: CASSYYRGGLVNEQFF. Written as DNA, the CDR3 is TGTGCCAGCAGTTATTACAGGGGAGGCTTAGTCAATGAGCAGTTCTTC.

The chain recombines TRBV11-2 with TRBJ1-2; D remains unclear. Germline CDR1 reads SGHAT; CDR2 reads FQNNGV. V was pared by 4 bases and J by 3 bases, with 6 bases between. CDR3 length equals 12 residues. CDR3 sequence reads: CASSSRYYGYTF. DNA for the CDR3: TGTGCCAGCAGCTCCCGTTACTATGGCTACACCTTC.

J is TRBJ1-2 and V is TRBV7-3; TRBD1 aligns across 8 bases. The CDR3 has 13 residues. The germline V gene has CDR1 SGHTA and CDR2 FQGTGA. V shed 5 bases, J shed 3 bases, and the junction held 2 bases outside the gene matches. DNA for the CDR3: TGTGCCAGCAGCCTGGACAGGGACTATGGCTACACCTTC. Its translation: CASSLDRDYGYTF.

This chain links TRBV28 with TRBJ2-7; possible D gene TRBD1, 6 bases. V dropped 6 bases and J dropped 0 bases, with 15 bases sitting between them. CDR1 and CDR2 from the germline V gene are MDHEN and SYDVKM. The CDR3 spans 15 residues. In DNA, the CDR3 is TGTGCCAGCAGCCTAAGGACAGACAGCTCCTACGAGCAGTACTTC. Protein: CASSLRTDSSYEQYF.

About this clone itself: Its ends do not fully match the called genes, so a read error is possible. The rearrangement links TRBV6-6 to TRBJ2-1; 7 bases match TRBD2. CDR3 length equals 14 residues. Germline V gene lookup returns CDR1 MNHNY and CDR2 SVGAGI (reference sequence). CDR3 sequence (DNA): TGTGCCAGCATCACGGGGGGTACCTACGATGAGCAGTTCTTC. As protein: CASITGGTYDEQFF.

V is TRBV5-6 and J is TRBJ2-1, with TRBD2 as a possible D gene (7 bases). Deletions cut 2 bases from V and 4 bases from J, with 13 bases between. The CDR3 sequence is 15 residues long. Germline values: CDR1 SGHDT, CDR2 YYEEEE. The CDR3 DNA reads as TGTGCCAGCAGCTTCGGGGGGCGAGGGTACAATGAGCAGTTCTTC. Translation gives CASSFGGRGYNEQFF.

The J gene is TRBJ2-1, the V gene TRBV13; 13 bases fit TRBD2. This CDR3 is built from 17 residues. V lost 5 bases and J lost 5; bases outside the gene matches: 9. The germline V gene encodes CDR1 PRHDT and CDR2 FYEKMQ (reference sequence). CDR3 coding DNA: TGTGCCAGCAGCCCCACGGAGGGACTAGCGGGGAACAATGAGCAGTTCTTC. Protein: CASSPTEGLAGNNEQFF.

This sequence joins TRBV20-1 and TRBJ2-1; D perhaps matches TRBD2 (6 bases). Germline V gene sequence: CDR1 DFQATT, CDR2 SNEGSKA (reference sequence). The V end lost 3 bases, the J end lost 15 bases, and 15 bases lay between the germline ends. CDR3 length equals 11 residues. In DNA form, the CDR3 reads TGCAGTGCTAGGGGCCGGGACTTAAGGTTCTTC. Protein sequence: CSARGRDLRFF.

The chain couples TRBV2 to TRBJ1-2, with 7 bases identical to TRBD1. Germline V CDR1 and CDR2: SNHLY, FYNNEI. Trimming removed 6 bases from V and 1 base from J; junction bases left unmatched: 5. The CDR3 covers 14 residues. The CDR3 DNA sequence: TGTGCCAGCAGGAACCGGGACAGTAACTATGGCTACACCTTC. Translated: CASRNRDSNYGYTF.

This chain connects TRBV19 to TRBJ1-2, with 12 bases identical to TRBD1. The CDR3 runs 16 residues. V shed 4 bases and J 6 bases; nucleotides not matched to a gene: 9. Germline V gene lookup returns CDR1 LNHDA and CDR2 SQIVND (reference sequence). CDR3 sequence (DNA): TGTGCCAGTAGTACCGGGACAGGGGGCTCCGGAGATGGCTACACCTTC. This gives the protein CASSTGTGGSGDGYTF.

The CDR3 spells CASSVIAGGYNEQFF. CDR3 DNA sequence: TGTGCCAGCAGCGTTATAGCGGGAGGGTACAATGAGCAGTTCTTC. The chain joins TRBV9 to TRBJ2-1; 11 nucleotides line up with TRBD2. This CDR3 contains 15 residues. V gave up 2 bases and J gave up 4 bases; unmatched junction bases: 2. CDR1 and CDR2 from the germline V gene are SGDLS and YYNGEE.

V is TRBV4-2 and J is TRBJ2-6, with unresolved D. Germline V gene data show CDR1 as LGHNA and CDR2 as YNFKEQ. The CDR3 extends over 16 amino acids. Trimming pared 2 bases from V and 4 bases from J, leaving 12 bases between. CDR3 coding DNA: TGTGCCAGCAGCCAACAGTCAGGTTCAGGGGCCAACGTCCTGACTTTC. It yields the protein CASSQQSGSGANVLTF.

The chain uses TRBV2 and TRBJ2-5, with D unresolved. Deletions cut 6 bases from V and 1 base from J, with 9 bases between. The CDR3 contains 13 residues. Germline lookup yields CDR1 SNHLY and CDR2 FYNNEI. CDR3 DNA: TGTGCCAGCAGCCTAAGCGCCCAAGAGACCCAGTACTTC. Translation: CASSLSAQETQYF.

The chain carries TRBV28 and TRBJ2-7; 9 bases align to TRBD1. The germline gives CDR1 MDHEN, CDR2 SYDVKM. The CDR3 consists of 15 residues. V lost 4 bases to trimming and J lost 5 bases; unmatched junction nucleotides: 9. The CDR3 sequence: CASSSAGTGIDEQYF. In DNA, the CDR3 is TGTGCCAGCAGTTCCGCCGGGACAGGGATCGACGAGCAGTACTTC. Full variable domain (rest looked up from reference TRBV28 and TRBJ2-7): DVKVTQSSRYLVKRTGEKVFLECVQDMDHENMFWYRQDPGLGLRLIYFSYDVKMKEKGDIPEGYSVSREKKERFSLILESASTNQTSMYLCASSSAGTGIDEQYFGPGTRLTVT.

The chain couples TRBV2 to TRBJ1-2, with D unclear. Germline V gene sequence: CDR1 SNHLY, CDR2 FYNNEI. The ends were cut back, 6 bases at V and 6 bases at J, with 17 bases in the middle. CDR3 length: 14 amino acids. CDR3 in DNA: TGTGCCAGCAGCCGTCCCCTGAGGAGGGATGGCTACACCTTC. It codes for CASSRPLRRDGYTF.

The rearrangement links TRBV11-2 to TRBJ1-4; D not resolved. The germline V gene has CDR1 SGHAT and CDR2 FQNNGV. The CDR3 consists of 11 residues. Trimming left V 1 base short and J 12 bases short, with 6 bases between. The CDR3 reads CASSLGLELFF. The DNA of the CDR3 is TGTGCCAGCAGCTTAGGGCTGGAACTGTTTTTT.

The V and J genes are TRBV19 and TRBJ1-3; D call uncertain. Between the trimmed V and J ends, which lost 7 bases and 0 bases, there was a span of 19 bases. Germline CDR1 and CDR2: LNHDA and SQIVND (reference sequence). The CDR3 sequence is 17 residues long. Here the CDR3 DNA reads TGTGCCAGTACACGAGACTCGTCGTTAAGCTCTGGAAACACCATATATTTT. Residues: CASTRDSSLSSGNTIYF. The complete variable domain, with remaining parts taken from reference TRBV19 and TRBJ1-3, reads DGGITQSPKYLFRKEGQNVTLSCEQNLNHDAMYWYRQDPGQGLRLIYYSQIVNDFQKGDIAEGYSVSREKKESFPLTVTSAQKNPTAFYLCASTRDSSLSSGNTIYFGEGSWLTVV.

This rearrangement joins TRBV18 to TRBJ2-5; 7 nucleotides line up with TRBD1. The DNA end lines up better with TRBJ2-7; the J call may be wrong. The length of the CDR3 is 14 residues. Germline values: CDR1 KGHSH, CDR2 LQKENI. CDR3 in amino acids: CASSLGGRSNEQYF. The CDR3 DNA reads TGTGCCAGCTCATTAGGGGGCCGGTCAAACGAGCAGTACTTC.

The chain's CDR3 is CASSLEREGGYEQYF. CDR3 sequence (DNA): TGTGCCAGCAGCTTAGAGCGGGAGGGCGGATACGAGCAGTACTTC. The rearrangement links TRBV11-2 to TRBJ2-7, with TRBD2 matching over 9 bases. Germline assignment: CDR1 SGHAT and CDR2 FQNNGV. Losses at the gene ends were 0 bases for V and 4 bases for J; bases not matched to a gene: 4. This CDR3 comprises 15 residues.

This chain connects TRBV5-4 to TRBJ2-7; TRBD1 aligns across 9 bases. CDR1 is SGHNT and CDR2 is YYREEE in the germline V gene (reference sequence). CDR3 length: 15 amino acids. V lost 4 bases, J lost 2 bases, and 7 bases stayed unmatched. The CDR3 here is CASSPGQGKAYEQYF. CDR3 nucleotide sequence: TGTGCCAGCAGCCCAGGACAGGGGAAGGCCTACGAGCAGTACTTC.

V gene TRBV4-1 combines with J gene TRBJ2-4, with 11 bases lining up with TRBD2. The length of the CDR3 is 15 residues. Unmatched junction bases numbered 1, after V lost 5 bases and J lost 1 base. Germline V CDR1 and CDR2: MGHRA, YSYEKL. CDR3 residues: CASSLAGGAKNIQYF. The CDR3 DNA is TGCGCCAGCAGCTTAGCGGGGGGGGCCAAAAACATTCAGTACTTC.

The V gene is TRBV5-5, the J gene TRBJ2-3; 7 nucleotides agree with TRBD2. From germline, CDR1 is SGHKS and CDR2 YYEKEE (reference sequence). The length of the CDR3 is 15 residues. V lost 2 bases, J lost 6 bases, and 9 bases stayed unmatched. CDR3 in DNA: TGTGCCAGCAGCTTTAGCGGGTTCCGGGGGGATACGCAGTATTTT. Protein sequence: CASSFSGFRGDTQYF.

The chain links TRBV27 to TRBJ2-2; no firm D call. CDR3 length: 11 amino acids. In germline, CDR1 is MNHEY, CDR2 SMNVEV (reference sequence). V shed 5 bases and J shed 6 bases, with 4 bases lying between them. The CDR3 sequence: CASSHSGELFF. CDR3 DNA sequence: TGTGCCAGCAGTCACTCCGGGGAGCTGTTTTTT.